These 17 T cell receptor beta chains were sequenced from one sample in a study of cytomegalovirus exposure and HLA in healthy donors. Use of 60 Vbeta and 13 Jbeta primers characterized the PCR. Sequenced by immunoSEQ multiplex PCR; TCRdb stores in-frame clones only, minus some. The sample has some 110,000 clones, around 70% seen once. Sample: PBMCs. These receptors originate from a young man in good health and CMV-seropositive.

The gene calls are TRBV6-5 and TRBJ2-3, with D perhaps TRBD2 (5 bases). The CDR3 spans 13 residues. Per the germline V gene, CDR1 is MNHEY and CDR2 is SVGAGI. Trimming cost V 5 bases and J 4 bases, with 10 bases left between them. The CDR3 DNA sequence: TGTGCCAGCAGTACACTAGGTCCAGATACGCAGTATTTT. Amino acid sequence: CASSTLGPDTQYF.

The chain is built from TRBV10-1 and TRBJ2-7; 7 bases agree with TRBD1. Germline loops: CDR1 WNHNN, CDR2 SYGVQD (reference sequence). The V gene end was trimmed by 0 bases and the J gene end by 2 bases; junction bases not matched to a gene: 7. The CDR3 has 16 residues. The CDR3 loop is CASSESQFGTAYEQYF. The CDR3 DNA reads as TGCGCCAGCAGTGAGTCCCAGTTTGGGACAGCCTACGAGCAGTACTTC.

This rearrangement joins TRBV7-2 to TRBJ2-7; TRBD2 matches at 8 bases. This CDR3 spans 16 amino acids. The junction had 8 bases not matched to a gene; V was cut back by 1 base and J by 3 bases. Germline V gives CDR1 SGHTA, CDR2 FQGNSA. This CDR3 reads CASSLGSRGGSYEQYF. CDR3 nucleotide sequence: TGTGCCAGCAGCTTAGGCTCCCGGGGGGGCAGCTACGAGCAGTACTTC. Full variable domain (outside the CDR3, taken from reference TRBV7-2 and TRBJ2-7): GAGVSQSPSNKVTEKGKDVELRCDPISGHTALYWYRQSLGQGLEFLIYFQGNSAPDKSGLPSDRFSAERTGGSVSTLTIQRTQQEDSAVYLCASSLGSRGGSYEQYFGPGTRLTVT.

V usage is TRBV7-9 and J usage is TRBJ1-1; possible D gene TRBD1, 5 bases. The CDR3 runs 15 residues. Looked up from germline, CDR1 is SEHNR and CDR2 is FQNEAQ (reference sequence). V was trimmed by 2 bases and J by 6 bases, leaving 16 bases between them. The CDR3 spells CASSLQGTGWAEAFF. In DNA, the CDR3 is TGTGCCAGCAGCTTACAGGGCACAGGATGGGCTGAAGCTTTCTTT.

V and J are TRBV6-4 and TRBJ2-1, with D tentatively TRBD2 (7 bases). Germline-derived CDR1 and CDR2 are MRHNA and SNTAGT. The CDR3 covers 15 residues. The V end lost 8 bases, the J end lost 5 bases, and 19 bases lay between the germline ends. The CDR3 nucleotides are TGTGCCAGCTCACAAGTTGGGGGGGGCAACAATGAGCAGTTCTTC. Translation: CASSQVGGGNNEQFF.

The chain recombines TRBV6-5 with TRBJ1-2; D ambiguous. The CDR3 contains 15 residues. Germline V gene data show CDR1 as MNHEY and CDR2 as SVGAGI. V was trimmed by 6 bases and J by 0 bases, leaving 14 bases between them. The CDR3 sequence: CASSLRGGANYGYTF. The DNA for the CDR3 is TGTGCCAGCAGCCTTCGCGGCGGGGCTAACTATGGCTACACCTTC.

This clone was picked up one time. The chain joins TRBV7-9 to TRBJ2-5; 9 bases map to TRBD1. The closer fit of TRBJ2-7 to the DNA end suggests the J call may be wrong. CDR1 is SEHNR and CDR2 is FQNEAQ in the germline V gene (reference sequence). This CDR3 contains 15 residues. The CDR3 coding sequence is TGTGCCAGCAGCTCGACAGGGGGGGGAACCTACGAGCAGTACTTC. This encodes CASSSTGGGTYEQYF.

The chain combines TRBV5-1 with TRBJ2-5; 11 positions match TRBD2. With V trimmed by 4 bases and J by 6 bases, 11 bases remained unmatched. The CDR3 covers 16 residues. The germline CDR1 and CDR2 sequences are SGHRS and YFSETQ. CDR3 sequence reads: CASSLTTSGGGKTQYF. CDR3 sequence (DNA): TGCGCCAGCAGCCTGACTACTAGCGGGGGCGGGAAGACCCAGTACTTC.

This sequence joins TRBV28 and TRBJ2-5; 9 bases are a match to TRBD1. This CDR3 contains 13 residues. Germline lookup yields CDR1 MDHEN and CDR2 SYDVKM. The J segment lost 4 bases and the V segment lost 6 bases, leaving 3 bases of the junction unmatched. The CDR3 region is CASRKTGGETQYF. The CDR3 DNA reads as TGTGCCAGCAGGAAGACAGGGGGAGAGACCCAGTACTTC. Full variable domain (rest looked up from reference TRBV28 and TRBJ2-5): DVKVTQSSRYLVKRTGEKVFLECVQDMDHENMFWYRQDPGLGLRLIYFSYDVKMKEKGDIPEGYSVSREKKERFSLILESASTNQTSMYLCASRKTGGETQYFGPGTRLLVL.

The J gene is TRBJ2-1, the V gene TRBV9; no reliable D call. The germline gives CDR1 SGDLS, CDR2 YYNGEE. Deletions cut 3 bases from V and 6 bases from J, with 4 bases between. This CDR3 is built from 11 residues. The CDR3 DNA follows: TGTGCCAGCAGCGACAGCAATGAGCAGTTCTTC. Protein product: CASSDSNEQFF.

This clone occurred a few times. The V and J genes are TRBV9 and TRBJ1-1, with D possibly being TRBD1 (6 bases). V was shortened by 6 bases and J by 7 bases, with 16 bases between the two germline ends. Germline loops: CDR1 SGDLS, CDR2 YYNGEE. The CDR3 length is 13 residues. CDR3 sequence (DNA): TGTGCCAGCACGTCTAAGGACAGCCGTGAAGCTTTCTTT. This translates into CASTSKDSREAFF.

V is TRBV19 and J is TRBJ2-1; 10 bases match TRBD2. With V trimmed by 5 bases and J by 1 base, 2 bases remained unmatched. Per the germline V gene, CDR1 is LNHDA and CDR2 is SQIVND (reference sequence). There are 15 residues in the CDR3. This CDR3 reads CASSLAGGSYNEQFF. The CDR3 region has the DNA TGTGCCAGTAGTTTAGCGGGGGGTTCCTACAATGAGCAGTTCTTC.

The chain carries TRBV7-9 and TRBJ2-7; D is uncertain. Trimming took off 1 base at V and 3 bases at J, with 10 bases between the two ends. The germline CDR1 and CDR2 sequences are SEHNR and FQNEAQ (reference sequence). The CDR3 totals 14 residues. The CDR3 DNA reads TGTGCCAGCAGCTTAGGAGGATTGGGCTACGAGCAGTACTTC. This translates into CASSLGGLGYEQYF.

The chain carries TRBV5-6 and TRBJ2-7; 9 bases agree with TRBD1. V was clipped by 5 bases and J by 5 bases; unmatched bases: 11. This CDR3 contains 15 residues. The germline V gene has CDR1 SGHDT and CDR2 YYEEEE. The CDR3 DNA is TGTGCCAGCAGGGAAGCCGGGACAGGGAGGGACGAGCAGTACTTC. It codes for CASREAGTGRDEQYF.

V gene TRBV5-1 combines with J gene TRBJ1-4; D gene unclear. Trimming left V 0 bases short and J 7 bases short, with 13 bases between. Germline V gives CDR1 SGHRS, CDR2 YFSETQ. CDR3 length: 15 amino acids. This CDR3 reads CASSLAEGRGEKLFF. In DNA form, the CDR3 reads TGCGCCAGCAGCTTGGCCGAGGGTCGGGGTGAAAAACTGTTTTTT.

The chain is built from TRBV6-1 and TRBJ2-3, with D perhaps matching TRBD1 (6 bases). Per the germline V gene, CDR1 is MNHNS and CDR2 is SASEGT. The germline V and J ends were trimmed by 2 bases and 4 bases, with 10 bases remaining between them. The length of the CDR3 is 14 residues. CDR3 sequence: CASSENRAADTQYF. CDR3 sequence (DNA): TGTGCCAGCAGTGAAAACAGGGCAGCAGATACGCAGTATTTT.

The chain has TRBV15 and TRBJ1-1, with 8 bases identical to TRBD1. From germline, CDR1 is LNHNV and CDR2 YYDKDF (reference sequence). The J segment lost 3 bases and the V segment lost 5 bases, leaving 5 bases of the junction unmatched. This CDR3 is built from 14 residues. The chain's CDR3 is CATSAGTGDTEAFF. The CDR3 DNA sequence: TGTGCCACCAGCGCTGGGACAGGTGACACTGAAGCTTTCTTT.